This entry lists 14 T cell receptor beta chains sequenced from one sample in a study of PD-L1 blockade in urothelial cancer. The assay was immunoSEQ multiplex PCR, and TCRdb's table has in-frame clones only and misses some. In the table there are 25,000 to 40,000 clones, around 80% of which are singletons. The source was PBMCs, collected around atezolizumab (anti-PD-L1) treatment. These receptors were obtained from a man between 60 and 75 years old with urothelial cancer.

This chain connects TRBV7-6 to TRBJ1-1; maybe TRBD1 (6 bases). This CDR3 has 19 amino acids. V lost 0 bases, J lost 0 bases, and 20 bases lay in between. Germline assignment: CDR1 SGHVS and CDR2 FNYEAQ. Here the CDR3 DNA reads TGTGCCAGCAGCTTAGCGCTTGTGGAGTCAACAGGGCTGAACACTGAAGCTTTCTTT. This encodes CASSLALVESTGLNTEAFF.

The CDR3 sequence is CASSLVISGGNEQFF. The CDR3 nucleotides read TGTGCCAGCAGCTTAGTGATTAGCGGGGGCAATGAGCAGTTCTTC. This chain connects TRBV7-6 to TRBJ2-1; 9 bases map to TRBD2. The CDR3 totals 15 residues. CDR1 and CDR2 from the germline V gene are SGHVS and FNYEAQ. J gave up 6 bases and V 1 base, and 4 bases lay outside the gene matches.

The V and J genes are TRBV18 and TRBJ1-5, with TRBD1 matching 8 bases. Trimming took 6 bases from V and 6 from J; bases not matched to a gene: 13. Germline V CDR1 and CDR2: KGHSH, LQKENI. This CDR3 is 16 amino acids long. CDR3: CASSPPGAGGSQPQHF. The CDR3 DNA follows: TGTGCCAGCTCCCCCCCGGGGGCAGGGGGCAGTCAGCCCCAGCATTTT.

This clone is termed hyperexpanded. The chain carries TRBV27 and TRBJ1-4; no clear D. Deletions cut 6 bases from V and 4 bases from J, with 9 bases between. The CDR3 contains 13 residues. Germline CDR1 and CDR2: MNHEY and SMNVEV (reference sequence). Here the CDR3 DNA reads TGTGCCAGCAGCTCTAGAGATAATGAAAAACTGTTTTTT. It translates to CASSSRDNEKLFF.

The chain joins TRBV27 to TRBJ2-2; the D is unclear. CDR3 length: 16 amino acids. Trimming stripped 5 bases from V and 1 base from J, with 14 bases between. Germline V gives CDR1 MNHEY, CDR2 SMNVEV (reference sequence). CDR3 protein: CASSRVSSGNTGELFF. The CDR3 DNA is TGTGCCAGCAGTCGCGTATCCTCCGGGAACACCGGGGAGCTGTTTTTT.

The genes are TRBV6-5 and TRBJ1-1; TRBD1 agrees at 7 bases. Unmatched junction bases numbered 8, after V lost 5 bases and J lost 5 bases. This CDR3 has 14 residues. Germline assignment: CDR1 MNHEY and CDR2 SVGAGI. The CDR3 nucleotides are TGTGCCAGCAGTAACCGACAGGGTAAGACTGAAGCTTTCTTT. Translating gives CASSNRQGKTEAFF.

There are a few counts of this clone. The chain uses TRBV5-1 and TRBJ1-5; 10 nucleotides line up with TRBD1. The CDR3 is 15 amino acids. From germline, CDR1 is SGHRS and CDR2 YFSETQ. V was clipped by 3 bases and J by 2 bases; unmatched bases: 2. DNA for the CDR3: TGCGCCAGCAGCTACGGGACAGGGGGCAATCAGCCCCAGCATTTT. Translating it yields CASSYGTGGNQPQHF.

The rearrangement links TRBV5-1 to TRBJ2-1; 7 nucleotides agree with TRBD2. The CDR3 is 15 residues long. Trimming at V came to 3 bases and at J to 9 bases, leaving 12 bases not matched to a gene. Germline CDR1 reads SGHRS; CDR2 reads YFSETQ. CDR3 protein: CASSWLFGTTPEQFF. The CDR3, as DNA: TGCGCCAGCAGCTGGCTCTTCGGGACTACGCCTGAGCAGTTCTTC.

The rearrangement joins TRBV10-3 to TRBJ2-7, with 9 bases matching TRBD2. The J segment lost 0 bases and the V segment lost 0 bases, leaving 6 bases of the junction unmatched. The CDR3 has 17 residues. Looked up from germline, CDR1 is ENHRY and CDR2 is SYGVKD. The chain's CDR3 is CAISESKREVTSYEQYF. In DNA form, the CDR3 reads TGTGCCATCAGTGAGTCAAAGCGGGAGGTCACCTCCTACGAGCAGTACTTC.

This chain links TRBV25-1 with TRBJ1-1; TRBD1 is a possible D gene (6 bases). The CDR3 spans 13 residues. Germline V gene sequence: CDR1 MGHDK, CDR2 SYGVNS. V gave up 7 bases and J gave up 4 bases, with 13 bases separating them. The CDR3 sequence is CASTIRGGTEAFF. DNA for the CDR3: TGTGCCAGCACCATCAGGGGTGGCACTGAAGCTTTCTTT.

This chain uses TRBV27 with TRBJ2-7, with TRBD1 matching over 10 bases. CDR1 is MNHEY and CDR2 is SMNVEV in the germline V gene (reference sequence). The CDR3 covers 15 residues. Trimming cost V 7 bases and J 2 bases; bases outside gene matches: 8. The CDR3 coding sequence is TGTGCCAGCAAAGAAGTGACAGGGGGCACCTACGAGCAGTACTTC. Translated, it gives CASKEVTGGTYEQYF.

The J gene is TRBJ1-1, the V gene TRBV6-5, with D maybe TRBD1 (6 bases). Germline CDR1 MNHEY, CDR2 SVGAGI. V lost 0 bases, J lost 1 base, and 9 bases lay in between. This CDR3 region has 15 residues. For the CDR3, the DNA is TGTGCCAGCAGTTACTCCGGCAGGGGGAACACTGAAGCTTTCTTT. Encoded protein: CASSYSGRGNTEAFF.

This clone was seen only a few times. This CDR3 reads CSVSGQGSHEQYF. For the CDR3, the DNA is TGCAGCGTTTCGGGTCAGGGGTCCCACGAGCAGTACTTC. The chain uses TRBV29-1 and TRBJ2-7; a possible D gene is TRBD1 (6 bases). Germline CDR1 SQVTM, CDR2 ANQGSEA. Trimming removed 5 bases at V and 5 bases at J, with 16 bases between. The CDR3 sequence is 13 residues long.

The chain has TRBV28 and TRBJ1-5; perhaps TRBD1 as D (6 bases). The CDR3 spans 16 residues. The V end was cut by 2 bases, the J end by 0 bases, with 11 bases between. Looked up from germline, CDR1 is MDHEN and CDR2 is SYDVKM. The CDR3 here is CASSLTGKYSNQPQHF. The CDR3 DNA sequence: TGTGCCAGCAGTTTAACAGGGAAATATAGCAATCAGCCCCAGCATTTT. The whole variable domain, filled in from reference TRBV28 and TRBJ1-5, reads DVKVTQSSRYLVKRTGEKVFLECVQDMDHENMFWYRQDPGLGLRLIYFSYDVKMKEKGDIPEGYSVSREKKERFSLILESASTNQTSMYLCASSLTGKYSNQPQHFGDGTRLSIL.